The next 9 T cell receptor beta chains were all read from a single sample in a study of cytomegalovirus exposure and HLA in healthy donors. The repertoire was sequenced with immunoSEQ multiplex PCR; TCRdb's copy has only in-frame clones and lacks some. In the table there are 150,000 to 250,000 clones, about three quarters of which are singletons. Material for sequencing was PBMCs. The receptor source for this set is a woman aged 30 to 39 in good health and CMV-seronegative.

The CDR3 region has the DNA TGCGCCAGCAGCTTGGGCCACAGTAATGGCTACACCTTC. It is translated as CASSLGHSNGYTF. The gene calls are TRBV5-1 and TRBJ1-2; D gene ambiguous. Germline CDR1 SGHRS, CDR2 YFSETQ. V was trimmed by 0 bases and J by 6 bases, leaving 9 bases between them. The CDR3 has 13 amino acids.

A few counts support this clone. V and J are TRBV7-9 and TRBJ1-1; weak D call: TRBD1 (6 bases). Germline assignment: CDR1 SEHNR and CDR2 FQNEAQ (reference sequence). Deletions cut 4 bases from V and 12 bases from J, with 15 bases between. The CDR3 contains 12 residues. The CDR3 nucleotides read TGTGCCAGCAGCTCTGAGGCCAGGGGAACTTTCTTT. Protein product: CASSSEARGTFF. Full variable domain (outside the CDR3, taken from reference TRBV7-9 and TRBJ1-1): DTGVSQNPRHKITKRGQNVTFRCDPISEHNRLYWYRQTLGQGPEFLTYFQNEAQLEKSRLLSDRFSAERPKGSFSTLEIQRTEQGDSAMYLCASSSEARGTFFGQGTRLTVV.

DNA for the CDR3: TGTGCCAGCTCCGCCGGGACAGGGCCGAGCTCCTACAATGAGCAGTTCTTC. Residues: CASSAGTGPSSYNEQFF. The rearrangement links TRBV18 to TRBJ2-1; TRBD1 matches at 9 bases. CDR3 length equals 17 residues. Germline V gene data show CDR1 as KGHSH and CDR2 as LQKENI. Losses at the gene ends were 6 bases for V and 0 bases for J; bases not matched to a gene: 9.

J is TRBJ1-2 and V is TRBV30; D remains unclear. The CDR3 totals 11 residues. Between the trimmed V and J ends, which lost 2 bases and 2 bases, there was a span of 3 bases. CDR1 and CDR2 (germline): GTSNPN, SVGIG (reference sequence). CDR3 sequence reads: CAWSRNYGYTF. CDR3 nucleotide sequence: TGTGCCTGGAGTCGGAACTATGGCTACACCTTC.

The chain uses TRBV5-4 and TRBJ2-2; the match to TRBD1 covers 9 bases. There are 16 residues in the CDR3. The germline CDR1 and CDR2 sequences are SGHNT and YYREEE (reference sequence). The J segment lost 4 bases and the V segment lost 4 bases, leaving 8 bases of the junction unmatched. CDR3 nucleotides: TGTGCCAGCAGCGTGGCCCCGGGACAGGGCACCGGGGAGCTGTTTTTT. Its protein is CASSVAPGQGTGELFF.

This chain connects TRBV2 to TRBJ1-5; D not resolved. V lost 6 bases and J lost 0, with 9 bases in between. The CDR3 spans 14 residues. Germline V gene sequence: CDR1 SNHLY, CDR2 FYNNEI. The CDR3 nucleotides are TGTGCCAGCAGAGGAGGCTCTAGCAATCAGCCCCAGCATTTT. This sequence encodes CASRGGSSNQPQHF.

The V and J genes are TRBV30 and TRBJ2-5; possibly TRBD1 for D (5 bases). The CDR3 has 11 residues. Germline V gene lookup returns CDR1 GTSNPN and CDR2 SVGIG (reference sequence). V was pared by 0 bases and J by 7 bases, with 6 bases between. The CDR3 DNA reads as TGTGCCTGGAGTGTACAGGCGACCCAGTACTTC. The encoded protein is CAWSVQATQYF.

The chain is built from TRBV27 and TRBJ1-5, with D tentatively TRBD1 (5 bases). This CDR3 region has 16 residues. Germline CDR1 and CDR2: MNHEY and SMNVEV (reference sequence). V was trimmed by 0 bases and J by 0 bases, leaving 9 bases between them. CDR3 sequence: CASSLSGRASNQPQHF. CDR3 sequence (DNA): TGTGCCAGCAGTTTATCCGGCAGGGCTAGCAATCAGCCCCAGCATTTT.

This clone occurred a few times. The chain uses TRBV2 and TRBJ2-7, with TRBD2 as a possible D gene (5 bases). This CDR3 has 16 residues. Germline loops: CDR1 SNHLY, CDR2 FYNNEI. Trimming pared 2 bases from V and 0 bases from J, leaving 14 bases between. In nucleotides, the CDR3 is TGTGCCAGCAGTGAATCAGCCGGGGATAGCTCCTACGAGCAGTACTTC. Translated: CASSESAGDSSYEQYF.